This T cell receptor beta chain comes out of a study of a mutant IDH1 vaccine in newly diagnosed glioma. The table came from immunoSEQ multiplex PCR; TCRdb's copy has only in-frame clones and leaves some out. The table records 50,000 to 65,000 clones, 70% to 90% of them present only once. As for time point: week 35, safety follow-up. Doses consisted of 300 ug of mutant IDH1 20-mer peptide each, paired with topical imiquimod. In the case of this clone: Its target is unknown.

This CDR3 spans 13 amino acids. Germline loops: CDR1 SNHLY, CDR2 FYNNEI. V was pared by 8 bases and J by 6 bases, with 13 bases between. The TCR was taken from a man in his forties with glioma. Specimen: PBMCs, collected from a glioma patient whose treatment included an IDH1 peptide vaccine. The rearrangement joins TRBV2 to TRBJ2-2; D not resolved. For the CDR3, the DNA is TGTGCCAGCGGGCCTCGGTCATCCGGGGAGCTGTTTTTT. It yields the protein CASGPRSSGELFF.